This TCR beta chain was retrieved from a study of technical replicates of blood from a few donors. The assay was immunoSEQ multiplex PCR, and TCRdb's table has in-frame clones only and misses some. The sample records around 100,000 clones, roughly 95% being singletons. J lost 7 bases, V lost 5 bases, and 8 bases had no gene match. This CDR3 comprises 14 residues. Germline V lookup: CDR1 LNHDA, CDR2 SQIVND (reference sequence). This receptor was obtained from a human donor in good health. Sequenced material: T cells isolated from PBMCs. The chain combines TRBV19 with TRBJ1-5, with 7 bases lining up with TRBD1. For the CDR3, the DNA is TGTGCCAGTAGTCGACAGGGAAGGGGCCAGCCCCAGCATTTT. Its protein is CASSRQGRGQPQHF. The full variable domain, rest sourced from reference TRBV19 and TRBJ1-5, is DGGITQSPKYLFRKEGQNVTLSCEQNLNHDAMYWYRQDPGQGLRLIYYSQIVNDFQKGDIAEGYSVSREKKESFPLTVTSAQKNPTAFYLCASSRQGRGQPQHFGDGTRLSIL.